These 25 T cell receptor beta chains share one sample of origin, sequenced in a study of tumor-infiltrating lymphocytes in localized non-small cell lung cancer. Sequencing used immunoSEQ multiplex PCR; TCRdb keeps in-frame clones, though not all of them. Of 2,700 or so clones listed, 70% were seen once; the top ten hold roughly a sixth. The specimen sequenced was uninvolved lung tissue not adjacent to the tumor. These receptors originate from a human donor with non-small cell lung cancer.

This clone has only a few counts. V gene TRBV6-1 combines with J gene TRBJ1-5, with D possibly matching TRBD1 (5 bases). The CDR3 has 12 residues. Germline loops: CDR1 MNHNS, CDR2 SASEGT. V lost 8 bases and J 5 bases, leaving 10 bases between the germline ends. The CDR3 nucleotides are TGTGCCAGCGCTGACAGATATCAGCCCCAGCATTTT. It translates to CASADRYQPQHF.

The V and J genes are TRBV30 and TRBJ2-4; D gene ambiguous. The V gene's germline CDR1 is GTSNPN and CDR2 SVGIG (reference sequence). The CDR3 is 11 residues long. DNA of the CDR3: TGTCGCGCCCTAGCCAAAAACATTCAGTACTTC. Its protein product is CRALAKNIQYF.

The rearrangement uses TRBV9 and TRBJ1-1; 7 bases map to TRBD1. This CDR3 comprises 15 residues. V lost 5 bases, J lost 5 bases, and 12 bases stayed unmatched. From germline, CDR1 is SGDLS and CDR2 YYNGEE. CDR3 sequence: CASSEAGGERTEAFF. The CDR3 DNA reads TGTGCCAGCAGTGAGGCAGGGGGGGAAAGGACTGAAGCTTTCTTT.

The chain employs TRBV6-1 and TRBJ2-5; D is uncertain. CDR1 and CDR2 (germline): MNHNS, SASEGT. Trimming left V 0 bases short and J 5 bases short, with 10 bases between. This CDR3 has 14 amino acids. CDR3 nucleotide sequence: TGTGCCAGCAGTGAAGCGTGGAGTGGGGAGACCCAGTACTTC. This codes for CASSEAWSGETQYF.

CDR3 nucleotides: TGTGCCAGCAGCAAGGACCCAAGTTCCTTCGACAAAAACATTCAGTACTTC. It is translated as CASSKDPSSFDKNIQYF. The chain couples TRBV5-4 to TRBJ2-4; D remains ambiguous. Per germline, CDR1 SGHNT and CDR2 YYREEE (reference sequence). The CDR3 has 17 residues. V lost 4 bases, J lost 3 bases, and 20 bases lay in between.

This clone counts as large. The chain uses TRBV5-6 and TRBJ2-1; D may be TRBD1 (5 bases). The V gene lost 2 bases and the J gene lost 3 bases, with 9 bases spanning the gap. The CDR3 runs to 14 residues. The germline V gene encodes CDR1 SGHDT and CDR2 YYEEEE. The CDR3, as DNA: TGTGCCAGCAGCTTAGGTACAGGCTACAATGAGCAGTTCTTC. Protein sequence: CASSLGTGYNEQFF.

This clone was seen only a few times. V usage is TRBV5-6 and J usage is TRBJ1-6; 9 bases line up with TRBD1. The CDR3 covers 15 residues. Germline CDR1 and CDR2: SGHDT and YYEEEE. V trimming: 4 bases; J trimming: 8 bases; junction bases outside the gene matches: 7. As DNA, the CDR3 is TGTGCCAGCAGCCCCCGGGACAGGGCGGATTCACCCCTCCACTTT. It yields the protein CASSPRDRADSPLHF. Combining the CDR3 with reference TRBV5-6 and TRBJ1-6 gives the whole variable domain DAGVTQSPTHLIKTRGQQVTLRCSPKSGHDTVSWYQQALGQGPQFIFQYYEEEERQRGNFPDRFSGHQFPNYSSELNVNALLLGDSALYLCASSPRDRADSPLHFGNGTRLTVT.

The J gene is TRBJ2-7, the V gene TRBV9, with a weak D call TRBD1 (6 bases). V was shortened by 4 bases and J by 6 bases, with 14 bases between the two germline ends. CDR1 and CDR2 from the germline V gene are SGDLS and YYNGEE. The CDR3 loop spans 13 amino acids. CDR3 in DNA: TGTGCCAGCAGCACTCGACAGGCTGGCGAGCAGTACTTC. Amino acid sequence: CASSTRQAGEQYF.

V and J are TRBV4-3 and TRBJ1-2; D is perhaps TRBD1 (6 bases). The V and J ends lost 0 bases and 4 bases respectively, with 18 bases between them. This CDR3 region has 17 residues. Germline V gene sequence: CDR1 LGHNA, CDR2 YSLEER. The CDR3 region has the DNA TGCGCCAGCAGCCAAGAGATCACAGGGAGGAGCGTCTATGGCTACACCTTC. Its translation: CASSQEITGRSVYGYTF.

The chain is built from TRBV9 and TRBJ2-7; D assignment may be TRBD1 or TRBD2 (5 bases each). The V end was cut by 3 bases, the J end by 3 bases, with 13 bases between. CDR3 length: 14 amino acids. Germline CDR1 SGDLS, CDR2 YYNGEE. The CDR3 here is CASSAAVGGYEQYF. The CDR3 DNA follows: TGTGCCAGCAGCGCCGCCGTTGGGGGCTACGAGCAGTACTTC. The whole variable domain, remainder taken from reference TRBV9 and TRBJ2-7, is DSGVTQTPKHLITATGQRVTLRCSPRSGDLSVYWYQQSLDQGLQFLIQYYNGEERAKGNILERFSAQQFPDLHSELNLSSLELGDSALYFCASSAAVGGYEQYFGPGTRLTVT.

The chain carries TRBV2 and TRBJ2-3; D is uncertain. The V and J ends lost 2 bases and 2 bases respectively, with 8 bases between them. Looked up from germline, CDR1 is SNHLY and CDR2 is FYNNEI. The CDR3 is 14 amino acids. Written as DNA, the CDR3 is TGTGCCAGCAGTGAACAGCCTTTCACAGATACGCAGTATTTT. It specifies CASSEQPFTDTQYF.

The V call is TRBV5-1, the J call TRBJ1-2; 7 bases line up with TRBD1. CDR3 length: 13 amino acids. V gave up 3 bases and J gave up 2 bases; unmatched junction bases: 1. Germline CDR1 and CDR2: SGHRS and YFSETQ. The DNA of the CDR3 is TGCGCCAGCAGCTGGGGACAGAACTATGGCTACACCTTC. It translates to CASSWGQNYGYTF.

The chain recombines TRBV14 with TRBJ2-7; 10 bases fit TRBD1. V was clipped by 5 bases and J by 5 bases; unmatched bases: 6. Per the germline V gene, CDR1 is SGHDN and CDR2 is FVKESK. The CDR3 is 14 amino acids. The CDR3 DNA reads as TGTGCCAGCAGCGCATCCGGGACAGGGGACGAGCAGTACTTC. Translated: CASSASGTGDEQYF. The whole variable domain, remainder taken from reference TRBV14 and TRBJ2-7, is EAGVTQFPSHSVIEKGQTVTLRCDPISGHDNLYWYRRVMGKEIKFLLHFVKESKQDESGMPNNRFLAERTGGTYSTLKVQPAELEDSGVYFCASSASGTGDEQYFGPGTRLTVT.

This chain uses TRBV7-9 with TRBJ2-4; possibly TRBD1 or TRBD2 for D (6 bases each). Per the germline V gene, CDR1 is SEHNR and CDR2 is FQNEAQ (reference sequence). CDR3 length: 12 residues. V lost 5 bases, J lost 10 bases, and 12 bases lay in between. The CDR3 reads CASSPGAGIQYF. DNA of the CDR3: TGTGCCAGCAGCCCGGGGGCAGGGATTCAGTACTTC.

The CDR3, as DNA: TGCGCCAGCAGCTTGTCTGAGGGGGCGAGCTCCTACGAGCAGTACGTC. This sequence encodes CASSLSEGASSYEQYV. The genes are TRBV5-1 and TRBJ2-7; 7 positions agree with TRBD1. From germline, CDR1 is SGHRS and CDR2 YFSETQ. The CDR3 spans 16 residues. V trimming: 1 base; J trimming: 0 bases; junction bases outside the gene matches: 7.

CDR3 nucleotides: TGTGCCAGCAGCGTAGCGGGGGGGGGAGGAAACACCATATATTTT. It encodes CASSVAGGGGNTIYF. The rearrangement uses TRBV9 and TRBJ1-3; D perhaps matches TRBD1 (5 bases). The germline V and J ends were trimmed by 0 bases and 4 bases, with 11 bases remaining between them. CDR1 and CDR2 (germline): SGDLS, YYNGEE. The CDR3 is 15 amino acids.

By sample share, this clone is large. This chain uses TRBV19 with TRBJ1-1; 8 nucleotides line up with TRBD1. Germline V lookup: CDR1 LNHDA, CDR2 SQIVND (reference sequence). V was pared by 7 bases and J by 0 bases, with 7 bases of the junction left unmatched. This CDR3 spans 15 amino acids. The CDR3 region has the DNA TGTGCCAGTAACCCCGGGACAGGCATGAACACTGAAGCTTTCTTT. Residues: CASNPGTGMNTEAFF.

This clone showed up just a few times. The chain carries TRBV18 and TRBJ2-5; unclear D gene. Germline V gene lookup returns CDR1 KGHSH and CDR2 LQKENI. V gave up 2 bases and J gave up 2 bases, with 18 bases separating them. CDR3 size: 17 residues. The CDR3 region is CASSPKGPQLGQETQYF. The CDR3 DNA follows: TGTGCCAGCTCACCAAAGGGTCCTCAGCTGGGACAAGAGACCCAGTACTTC.

The V and J genes are TRBV7-2 and TRBJ2-1; no clear D. CDR3 length equals 11 residues. Germline CDR1 is SGHTA and CDR2 is FQGNSA. V was pared by 3 bases and J by 14 bases, with 11 bases between. CDR3 in DNA: TGTGCCAGCAGCTTGGATAGCCTAAAGTTCTTC. Translating gives CASSLDSLKFF.

The J gene is TRBJ1-1, the V gene TRBV18; a possible D gene is TRBD1 (5 bases). CDR1 and CDR2 from the germline V gene are KGHSH and LQKENI. The CDR3 is made up of 16 amino acids. With 4 bases removed from V and 1 base from J, the gap between germline ends came to 16 bases. CDR3 sequence: CASSLPGRAKNTEAFF. The CDR3 region has the DNA TGTGCCAGCTCACTCCCGGGACGGGCCAAGAACACTGAAGCTTTCTTT.

The chain employs TRBV5-8 and TRBJ1-6, with D possibly TRBD1 on 6 matching bases. Germline CDR1 SGHTS, CDR2 YDEGEE. The V end lost 5 bases, the J end lost 3 bases, and 9 bases lay between the germline ends. There are 14 residues in the CDR3. The CDR3 bases are TGTGCCAGCAGAGGGGGGTTCTATAATTCACCCCTCCACTTT. It codes for CASRGGFYNSPLHF.

This chain joins TRBV7-8 and TRBJ1-1, with 7 bases fitting TRBD1. V lost 5 bases, J lost 1 base, and 10 bases stayed unmatched. Germline V lookup: CDR1 SGHVS, CDR2 FQNEAQ. CDR3 length: 16 amino acids. The CDR3 sequence: CASSPPQGKANTEAFF. As DNA, the CDR3 is TGTGCCAGCAGCCCTCCACAGGGGAAAGCGAACACTGAAGCTTTCTTT. The full variable domain, in which reference TRBV7-8 and TRBJ1-1 provide the parts outside the CDR3, is GAGVSQSPRYKVAKRGQDVALRCDPISGHVSLFWYQQALGQGPEFLTYFQNEAQLDKSGLPSDRFFAERPEGSVSTLKIQRTQQEDSAVYLCASSPPQGKANTEAFFGQGTRLTVV.

The V gene is TRBV27, the J gene TRBJ1-2, with D tentatively TRBD1 (5 bases). The V end lost 2 bases, the J end lost 6 bases, and 13 bases lay between the germline ends. In germline, CDR1 is MNHEY, CDR2 SMNVEV (reference sequence). This CDR3 contains 14 residues. For the CDR3, the DNA is TGTGCCAGCAGTTTAGAGGCAAGGGGTGATGGCTACACCTTC. Its translation is CASSLEARGDGYTF.

This clone appeared a single time. The chain combines TRBV29-1 with TRBJ2-3; D not certain. The CDR3 runs 12 residues. Trimming cost V 8 bases and J 5 bases, with 14 bases left between them. The germline gives CDR1 SQVTM, CDR2 ANQGSEA. CDR3 nucleotide sequence: TGCAGCTCGGGTCCCCGCAGAGATACGCAGTATTTT. Amino acids: CSSGPRRDTQYF.

The CDR3 coding sequence is TGCGCCAGCAGTCAGGAGGGGACGGCCGGCGTTCAGTACTTC. This sequence encodes CASSQEGTAGVQYF. The genes are TRBV4-1 and TRBJ2-4, with D maybe TRBD2 (6 bases). Trimming pared 6 bases from V and 11 bases from J, leaving 20 bases between. Per germline, CDR1 MGHRA and CDR2 YSYEKL. This CDR3 has 14 amino acids.